The rows below give T cell receptor beta chains drawn from one sample of a study of blood T cell repertoires in COVID-19. TCRdb keeps only in-frame clones here, not all; method: immunoSEQ multiplex PCR. Among about 230,000 clones listed, about 87% were seen once. Material for sequencing was PBMCs or T cells enriched from blood (not recorded which). All receptors derive from a middle-aged woman with acute COVID-19. Both conserved end residues are part of each CDR3. Fields, in order: J gene, D gene, clone size, V gene, CDR3 DNA, CDR3 protein. The D gene is left open where the match is weak. Expanded clones get a size class; other rows say once, few or many, or leave the size out.

TRBJ1-2 | NA | NA | TRBV13 | TGTGCCAGCAGCTTTGCCGAGAGGATCGGTGGCTACACCTTC | CASSFAERIGGYTF
TRBJ2-5 | TRBD2 | once | TRBV19 | TGTGCCAGTAGTATCAGGGGGCAAAGACTAGCGGGGGTGACAGAGACCCAGTACTTC | CASSIRGQRLAGVTETQYF
TRBJ1-2 | NA | few | TRBV4-3 | TGCGCCAGCAGCCAAGTTTGGGAGTCTAACTATGGCTACACCTTC | CASSQVWESNYGYTF
TRBJ2-4 | NA | few | TRBV27 | TGTGCCAGCAGTAAGAACAGGGTAGCCAAAAACATTCAGTACTTC | CASSKNRVAKNIQYF
TRBJ1-1 | TRBD1 | NA | TRBV6-5 | TGTGCCAGCAGTACAGGGGGCCTCACTGAAGCTTTCTTT | CASSTGGLTEAFF
TRBJ2-5 | TRBD2 | NA | TRBV6-5 | TGTGCCAGCAGGGCGGGAGGGATCCAAGAGACCCAGTACTTC | CASRAGGIQETQYF
TRBJ1-5 | NA | NA | TRBV6-2/TRBV6-3 | TGTGCCAGCAGTTACACCTCTATAGGGGTGGCCCTCAATCAGCCCCAGCATTTT | CASSYTSIGVALNQPQHF
TRBJ2-3 | NA | NA | TRBV13 | TGTGCCAGCAGCTTCGACGGGGGTGAGACAGATACGCAGTATTTT | CASSFDGGETDTQYF
TRBJ1-1 | NA | NA | TRBV5-8 | TGTGCCAGCAGCTGGGGGACACGGATGAACACTGAAGCTTTCTTT | CASSWGTRMNTEAFF
TRBJ1-2 | NA | NA | TRBV28 | TGTGCCAGCAGTTTATTGGGTCAGGTAGGCGGCTACACCTTC | CASSLLGQVGGYTF
TRBJ1-4 | TRBD1 | NA | TRBV5-6 | TGTGCCAGCAGCTTGGGCCCGTTGACAGGGGTGGGCGAAAAACTGTTTTTT | CASSLGPLTGVGEKLFF
TRBJ2-3 | NA | NA | TRBV30 | TGTGCCTGGAGTGGGGGCTTCACAGATACGCAGTATTTT | CAWSGGFTDTQYF
TRBJ2-7 | TRBD2 | NA | TRBV5-1 | TGCGCCAGCAGCTTGCATCCTAGCGGGGGCGCGAGCTCCTACGAGCAGTACTTC | CASSLHPSGGASSYEQYF
TRBJ1-2 | NA | once | TRBV9 | TGTGCCAGCAGCGTAGGCAGGGAGGTAAACGGCTACACCTTC | CASSVGREVNGYTF
TRBJ2-3 | NA | NA | TRBV7-9 | TGTGCCAGCAGCGAGGTCCAGGGGGATACGCAGTATTTT | CASSEVQGDTQYF
TRBJ2-1 | TRBD2 | few | TRBV10-2 | TGCGCCAGCAGTCGGGACTACTTAAACAATGAGCAGTTCTTC | CASSRDYLNNEQFF
TRBJ1-5 | TRBD1 | NA | TRBV11-2 | TGTGCCAGCAGCTTAGTAGGACAGGGGCCTGGACAGCCCCAGCATTTT | CASSLVGQGPGQPQHF
TRBJ1-6 | NA | few | TRBV4-3 | TGCGCCAGCAGCCCTACACAGGGTACGGCTTCACCCCTCCACTTT | CASSPTQGTASPLHF
TRBJ1-2 | NA | NA | TRBV27 | TGTGCCAGCAGCCTTCTGCCAGTTGAAATTTATGGCTACACCTTC | CASSLLPVEIYGYTF
TRBJ2-2 | TRBD1 | once | TRBV14 | TGTGCCAGCAGCCAAGGACGAAAGGGTGCGGGACAGGGGACCGGGGAGCTGTTTTTT | CASSQGRKGAGQGTGELFF
TRBJ1-3 | NA | NA | TRBV7-2 | TGTGCCAGCAGCTTAGCGTTTGGGCGGGGAGGAAACACCATATATTTT | CASSLAFGRGGNTIYF